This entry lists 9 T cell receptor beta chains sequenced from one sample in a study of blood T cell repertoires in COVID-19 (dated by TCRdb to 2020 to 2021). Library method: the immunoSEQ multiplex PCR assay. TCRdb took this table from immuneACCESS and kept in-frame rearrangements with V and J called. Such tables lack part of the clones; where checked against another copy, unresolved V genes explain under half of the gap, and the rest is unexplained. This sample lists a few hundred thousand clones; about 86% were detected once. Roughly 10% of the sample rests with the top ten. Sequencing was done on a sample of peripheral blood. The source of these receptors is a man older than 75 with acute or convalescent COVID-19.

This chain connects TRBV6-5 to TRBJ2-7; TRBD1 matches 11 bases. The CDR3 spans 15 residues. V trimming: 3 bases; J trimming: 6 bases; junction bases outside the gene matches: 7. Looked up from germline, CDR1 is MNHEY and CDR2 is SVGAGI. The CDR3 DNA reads TGTGCCAGCAGTTATCCGGGACAGGGGGGATGCGAGCAGTACTTC. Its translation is CASSYPGQGGCEQYF.

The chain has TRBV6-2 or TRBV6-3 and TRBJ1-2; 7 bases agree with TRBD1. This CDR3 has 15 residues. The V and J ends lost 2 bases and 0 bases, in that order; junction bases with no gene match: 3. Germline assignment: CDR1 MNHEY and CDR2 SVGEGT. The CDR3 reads CASSYGGTANYGYTF. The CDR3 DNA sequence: TGTGCCAGCAGTTACGGGGGGACAGCTAACTATGGCTACACCTTC.

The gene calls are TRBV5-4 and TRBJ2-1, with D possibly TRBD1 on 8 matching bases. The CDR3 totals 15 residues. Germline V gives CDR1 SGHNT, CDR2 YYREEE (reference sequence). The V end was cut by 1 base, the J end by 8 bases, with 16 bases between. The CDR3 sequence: CASSLYRGGIDEQFF. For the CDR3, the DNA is TGTGCCAGCAGCTTGTACAGGGGGGGAATTGATGAGCAGTTCTTC.

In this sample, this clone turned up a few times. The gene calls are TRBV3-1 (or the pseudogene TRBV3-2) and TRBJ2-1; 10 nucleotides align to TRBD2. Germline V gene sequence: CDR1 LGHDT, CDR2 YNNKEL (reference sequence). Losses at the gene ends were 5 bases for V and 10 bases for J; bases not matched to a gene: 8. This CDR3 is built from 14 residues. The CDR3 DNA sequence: TGTGCCAGCAGCAACGGACTAGCGGTTAGAGAGCAGTTCTTC. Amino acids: CASSNGLAVREQFF.

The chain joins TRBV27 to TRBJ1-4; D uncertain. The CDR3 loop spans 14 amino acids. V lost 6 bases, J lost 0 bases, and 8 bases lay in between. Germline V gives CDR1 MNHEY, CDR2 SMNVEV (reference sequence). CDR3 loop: CASRAYATNEKLFF. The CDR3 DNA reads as TGTGCCAGCAGAGCGTATGCAACTAATGAAAAACTGTTTTTT.

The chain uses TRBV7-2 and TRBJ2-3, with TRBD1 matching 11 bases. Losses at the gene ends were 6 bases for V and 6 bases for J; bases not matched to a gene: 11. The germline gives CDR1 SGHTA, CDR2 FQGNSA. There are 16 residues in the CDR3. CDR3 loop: CASSSTTGTGGDTQYF. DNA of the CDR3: TGTGCCAGCAGTTCTACCACCGGGACAGGGGGGGATACGCAGTATTTT.

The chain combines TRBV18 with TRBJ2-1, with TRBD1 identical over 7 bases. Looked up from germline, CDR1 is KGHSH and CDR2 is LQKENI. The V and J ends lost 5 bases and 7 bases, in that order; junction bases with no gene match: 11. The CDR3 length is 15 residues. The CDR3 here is CASSSGGQRGNEQFF. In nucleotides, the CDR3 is TGTGCCAGCTCATCAGGGGGACAAAGAGGGAATGAGCAGTTCTTC.

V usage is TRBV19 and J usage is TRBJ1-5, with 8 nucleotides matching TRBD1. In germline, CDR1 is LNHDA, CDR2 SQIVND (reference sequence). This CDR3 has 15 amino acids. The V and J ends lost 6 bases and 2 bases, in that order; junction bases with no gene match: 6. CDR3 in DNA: TGTGCCAGTAGCCCCACAGGGGGGGGCAATCAGCCCCAGCATTTT. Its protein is CASSPTGGGNQPQHF. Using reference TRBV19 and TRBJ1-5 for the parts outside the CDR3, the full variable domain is DGGITQSPKYLFRKEGQNVTLSCEQNLNHDAMYWYRQDPGQGLRLIYYSQIVNDFQKGDIAEGYSVSREKKESFPLTVTSAQKNPTAFYLCASSPTGGGNQPQHFGDGTRLSIL.

The CDR3: CASSPIYDRSEQYF. The DNA for the CDR3 is TGTGCCAGCTCACCAATCTACGACAGGTCCGAGCAGTACTTC. This sequence joins TRBV18 and TRBJ2-7, with D perhaps TRBD1 (6 bases). In germline, CDR1 is KGHSH, CDR2 LQKENI. The CDR3 is made up of 14 amino acids. Trimming pared 2 bases from V and 6 bases from J, leaving 14 bases between.